The source of this TCR beta chain is a study of blood T cell repertoires in COVID-19. Study as a whole: Some COVID-19 samples were acute and others convalescent; all came from the United States, Italy and Spain. PBMCs, B-cell-depleted T cells, or T cells provided the cDNA or gDNA that made up the material.

In Seattle, patients joined the study during active infection and were tracked longitudinally. In the authors' workflow: For nucleated cells, counts were estimated from reference gene primer amplification. Clones were sequenced by immunoSEQ multiplex PCR, and TCRdb holds only the in-frame ones, with some missing. D and trimming were read from the DNA, whereas the V and J calls and clone size are those reported in that table. Altogether 200,000 or so clones are present, around nine tenths being singletons, with the ten largest covering 18%. V lost 7 bases to trimming and J lost 3 bases; unmatched junction nucleotides: 5. The CDR3 sequence is 15 residues long. Germline CDR1 reads MGHDK; CDR2 reads SYGVNS.

Material for sequencing was peripheral blood. This rearrangement joins TRBV25-1 to TRBJ2-5; 13 bases are a match to TRBD2. The sequence was obtained from a man over 45 with COVID-19, enrolled during active disease. The CDR3 sequence is CASTRGLAGKETQYF. For the CDR3, the DNA is TGTGCCAGCACTAGGGGACTAGCGGGGAAAGAGACCCAGTACTTC.